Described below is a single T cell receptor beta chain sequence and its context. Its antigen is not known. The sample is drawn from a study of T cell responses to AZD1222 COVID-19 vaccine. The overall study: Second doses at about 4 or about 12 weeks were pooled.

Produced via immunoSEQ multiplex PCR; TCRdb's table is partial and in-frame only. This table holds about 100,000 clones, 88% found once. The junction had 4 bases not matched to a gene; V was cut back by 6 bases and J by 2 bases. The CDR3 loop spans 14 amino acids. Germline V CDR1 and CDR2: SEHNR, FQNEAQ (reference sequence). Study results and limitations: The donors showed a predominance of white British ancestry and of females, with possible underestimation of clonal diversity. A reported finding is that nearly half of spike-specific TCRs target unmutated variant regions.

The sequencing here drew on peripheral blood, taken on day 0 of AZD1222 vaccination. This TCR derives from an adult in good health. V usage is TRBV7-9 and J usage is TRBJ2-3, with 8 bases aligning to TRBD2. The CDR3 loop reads CASSPGLVTDTQYF. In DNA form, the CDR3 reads TGTGCCAGCAGTCCGGGACTAGTCACAGATACGCAGTATTTT.